The rows below give T cell receptor beta chains drawn from one sample of a study of cytomegalovirus exposure and HLA in healthy donors. This table comes from immunoSEQ multiplex PCR, and its TCRdb copy is limited to in-frame clones, with some not included. The sample has over 40,000 clones, and its top ten clones hold approximately 2.1%. The specimen was PBMCs. These receptors all stem from a woman in her thirties or forties in good health and CMV-seronegative. The CDR3 runs from the conserved cysteine through the conserved F or W. Each record gives: CDR3 protein, CDR3 DNA, V gene, J gene, D gene. The D gene is left open where the match is weak.

CASSPSIVGQNYGYTF	TGCGCCAGCAGCCCCTCGATCGTGGGACAGAACTATGGCTACACCTTC	TRBV10-1	TRBJ1-2	TRBD1
CASSLRPLAGGPKETQYF	TGTGCCAGCAGCTTAAGACCGCTAGCGGGGGGGCCGAAAGAGACCCAGTACTTC	TRBV7-2	TRBJ2-5	TRBD2
CASSSTGGGQYF	TGTGCCAGCAGTTCTACAGGGGGGGGGCAGTACTTC	TRBV6-5	TRBJ2-7	.
CASSPDSLGRSYEQYF	TGTGCCAGCAGCCCGGACTCCTTAGGTCGCTCCTACGAGCAGTACTTC	TRBV7-2	TRBJ2-7	.
CASSYSTAPLNTEAFF	TGTGCCAGCAGTTACTCGACAGCTCCACTGAACACTGAAGCTTTCTTT	TRBV6-5	TRBJ1-1	.
CAWSLTGRTEAFF	TGTGCCTGGAGTTTGACAGGGCGGACTGAAGCTTTCTTT	TRBV30	TRBJ1-1	TRBD1
CASSPIGAADTQYF	TGTGCCAGCAGCCCAATTGGGGCGGCAGATACGCAGTATTTT	TRBV7-8	TRBJ2-3	.
CASNIGTVSMNTEAFF	TGCGCCAGCAATATCGGGACAGTCTCCATGAACACTGAAGCTTTCTTT	TRBV5-1	TRBJ1-1	TRBD1
CASSVGMGQKTNEKLFF	TGTGCCAGCAGCGTAGGGATGGGGCAGAAGACTAATGAAAAACTGTTTTTT	TRBV9	TRBJ1-4	.
CASSLIGGLSNYGYTF	TGCGCCAGCAGCTTGATCGGGGGGCTAAGTAACTATGGCTACACCTTC	TRBV5-1	TRBJ1-2	.
CASSPYVRGETQYF	TGTGCCAGCTCACCTTATGTGCGGGGAGAGACCCAGTACTTC	TRBV18	TRBJ2-5	.
CASSLEGVTGSQYF	TGTGCCAGCAGCCTAGAGGGGGTAACAGGATCCCAGTACTTC	TRBV7-2	TRBJ2-5	.
CASSKQQNTEAFF	TGTGCCAGCAGCAAACAGCAGAACACTGAAGCTTTCTTT	TRBV7-3	TRBJ1-1	.
CSVEGQNYEQYF	TGCAGCGTTGAAGGGCAGAACTACGAGCAGTACTTC	TRBV29-1	TRBJ2-7	.
CAISEVTGGEAFF	TGTGCCATCAGTGAGGTTACAGGTGGCGAAGCTTTCTTT	TRBV10-3	TRBJ1-1	.
CASTWLEAARGYTF	TGTGCCAGCACCTGGTTGGAGGCGGCGCGTGGCTACACCTTC	TRBV7-9	TRBJ1-2	.
CASSKQENTEAFF	TGTGCCAGCAGCAAACAGGAGAACACTGAAGCTTTCTTT	TRBV7-9	TRBJ1-1	.
CASSPRGGVNTEAFF	TGTGCCAGCAGCCCCAGAGGGGGGGTGAACACTGAAGCTTTCTTT	TRBV13	TRBJ1-1	.
CASSHPSGNAYEQYF	TGCGCCAGCAGCCACCCTAGCGGGAATGCCTACGAGCAGTACTTC	TRBV5-1	TRBJ2-7	TRBD2
CASVGAFEQYF	TGTGCCAGCGTTGGGGCGTTCGAGCAGTACTTC	TRBV25-1	TRBJ2-7	.